Each of the 29 T cell receptor beta chains below was sequenced from the same sample in a study of blood T cell repertoires in COVID-19. Repertoires were generated with immunoSEQ multiplex PCR, while TCRdb's copy carries only in-frame clones and drops some. The sample consists of 140,000 or so clones, approximately 85% of them appearing once. Sequencing was done on a sample of peripheral blood. The source is a man between 50 and 59 years old with acute or convalescent COVID-19.

The chain couples TRBV6-5 to TRBJ2-7; 12 bases agree with TRBD1. Losses at the gene ends were 6 bases for V and 8 bases for J; bases not matched to a gene: 8. CDR3 length equals 14 residues. Germline V lookup: CDR1 MNHEY, CDR2 SVGAGI. The CDR3 coding sequence is TGTGCCAGCAGACACCCGGGACAGGGGGCACAGCAGTACTTC. Its translation: CASRHPGQGAQQYF.

This chain connects TRBV20-1 to TRBJ2-1; 10 bases align to TRBD1. There are 20 residues in the CDR3. CDR1 is DFQATT and CDR2 is SNEGSKA in the germline V gene (reference sequence). Trimming cost V 3 bases and J 0 bases; bases outside gene matches: 17. CDR3 in DNA: TGCAGTGCTAGTACTCCTCCGTCGTTGACAGGGGGCTTCTCCTACAATGAGCAGTTCTTC. Encoded protein: CSASTPPSLTGGFSYNEQFF.

The J gene is TRBJ2-3, the V gene TRBV14; TRBD2 matches at 11 bases. This CDR3 has 16 residues. Per the germline V gene, CDR1 is SGHDN and CDR2 is FVKESK. V lost 4 bases to trimming and J lost 2 bases; unmatched junction nucleotides: 5. For the CDR3, the DNA is TGTGCCAGCAGCCCCCCGGGACTAGCGGTCACAGATACGCAGTATTTT. This encodes CASSPPGLAVTDTQYF.

The chain links TRBV7-9 to TRBJ2-5, with D uncertain. The CDR3 has 12 residues. Germline assignment: CDR1 SEHNR and CDR2 FQNEAQ (reference sequence). Trimming left V 10 bases short and J 2 bases short, with 11 bases between. Here the CDR3 reads CATVLDQETQYF. Written as DNA, the CDR3 is TGTGCCACCGTACTCGATCAAGAGACCCAGTACTTC. The full variable domain, rest sourced from reference TRBV7-9 and TRBJ2-5, is DTGVSQNPRHKITKRGQNVTFRCDPISEHNRLYWYRQTLGQGPEFLTYFQNEAQLEKSRLLSDRFSAERPKGSFSTLEIQRTEQGDSAMYLCATVLDQETQYFGPGTRLLVL.

This clone was observed a single time. The genes are TRBV6-5 and TRBJ2-7; 8 positions match TRBD1. V lost 2 bases to trimming and J lost 2 bases; unmatched junction nucleotides: 5. In germline, CDR1 is MNHEY, CDR2 SVGAGI. The CDR3 extends over 15 amino acids. This CDR3 is CASSYRRTGTYEQYF. CDR3 nucleotides: TGTGCCAGCAGTTACAGAAGGACAGGGACCTACGAGCAGTACTTC.

As to this clone: One end of the junction is discordant with germline, which a read error may explain. The V gene is TRBV19, the J gene TRBJ2-1; maybe TRBD2 (6 bases). CDR1 and CDR2 from the germline V gene are LNHDA and SQIVND (reference sequence). The CDR3 has 10 residues. The CDR3 loop reads CASGGLSQVF. The CDR3, as DNA: TGTGCCAGCGGTGGACTATCCCAGGTCTTC.

The J gene is TRBJ2-3, the V gene TRBV14; D remains ambiguous. Germline values: CDR1 SGHDN, CDR2 FVKESK. Deletions cut 4 bases from V and 2 bases from J, with 13 bases between. The CDR3 spans 15 residues. The CDR3 spells CASSPRVTNTDTQYF. The CDR3 DNA follows: TGTGCCAGCAGCCCACGGGTCACAAACACAGATACGCAGTATTTT.

The genes are TRBV6-5 and TRBJ1-2; D perhaps matches TRBD1 (6 bases). This CDR3 region has 14 residues. The germline CDR1 and CDR2 sequences are MNHEY and SVGAGI. The V gene lost 0 bases and the J gene lost 4 bases, with 9 bases spanning the gap. CDR3 sequence reads: CASSYSGQIYGYTF. The CDR3 nucleotides are TGTGCCAGCAGTTACTCCGGACAGATCTATGGCTACACCTTC.

The chain joins TRBV9 to TRBJ1-5; 7 bases fit TRBD1. The trim removed 3 bases at V and 4 bases at J, leaving 4 bases unmatched. Germline V gene data show CDR1 as SGDLS and CDR2 as YYNGEE. The CDR3 consists of 14 residues. CDR3 DNA: TGTGCCAGCAGCGCGACAGGGAATAATCAGCCCCAGCATTTT. It encodes CASSATGNNQPQHF.

In DNA form, the CDR3 reads TGTGCCAGCAGTTTAGCGGGAGTAAGCGAGCAGTACTTC. Translated: CASSLAGVSEQYF. The chain joins TRBV28 to TRBJ2-7, with 7 positions matching TRBD2. The ends lost 2 bases at V and 6 bases at J; junction bases unmatched: 4. The germline V gene has CDR1 MDHEN and CDR2 SYDVKM. The CDR3 is made up of 13 amino acids. The complete variable domain, with remaining parts taken from reference TRBV28 and TRBJ2-7, reads DVKVTQSSRYLVKRTGEKVFLECVQDMDHENMFWYRQDPGLGLRLIYFSYDVKMKEKGDIPEGYSVSREKKERFSLILESASTNQTSMYLCASSLAGVSEQYFGPGTRLTVT.

The V call is TRBV24-1, the J call TRBJ2-1; 11 nucleotides agree with TRBD2. V shed 4 bases and J 5 bases; nucleotides not matched to a gene: 9. Germline assignment: CDR1 KGHDR and CDR2 SFDVKD. There are 17 residues in the CDR3. CDR3 amino acids: CATSDATSGSANNEQFF. CDR3 nucleotides: TGTGCCACCAGTGACGCAACTAGCGGGAGTGCCAACAATGAGCAGTTCTTC.

The J gene is TRBJ1-1, the V gene TRBV30; TRBD1 matches 7 bases. The length of the CDR3 is 14 residues. Germline V gives CDR1 GTSNPN, CDR2 SVGIG (reference sequence). V lost 2 bases, J lost 8 bases, and 11 bases stayed unmatched. The CDR3 region is CAWSRGGGGVEAFF. The DNA for the CDR3 is TGTGCCTGGAGTCGGGGAGGAGGGGGCGTCGAAGCTTTCTTT. The whole variable domain, filled in from reference TRBV30 and TRBJ1-1, reads SQTIHQWPATLVQPVGSPLSLECTVEGTSNPNLYWYRQAAGRGLQLLFYSVGIGQISSEVPQNLSASRPQDRQFILSSKKLLLSDSGFYLCAWSRGGGGVEAFFGQGTRLTVV.

This sequence joins TRBV2 and TRBJ2-7; tentative D call: TRBD1 (6 bases). The CDR3 consists of 13 residues. Trimming stripped 6 bases from V and 1 base from J, with 10 bases between. The V gene's germline CDR1 is SNHLY and CDR2 FYNNEI. For the CDR3, the DNA is TGTGCCAGCAGGGGTCAGGGGTCCTACGAGCAGTACTTC. Translation gives CASRGQGSYEQYF. Full variable domain (remainder filled in from reference TRBV2 and TRBJ2-7): EPEVTQTPSHQVTQMGQEVILRCVPISNHLYFYWYRQILGQKVEFLVSFYNNEISEKSEIFDDQFSVERPDGSNFTLKIRSTKLEDSAMYFCASRGQGSYEQYFGPGTRLTVT.

The V and J genes are TRBV28 and TRBJ2-1, with D maybe TRBD2 (6 bases). Germline V gene lookup returns CDR1 MDHEN and CDR2 SYDVKM. The ends were cut back, 3 bases at V and 2 bases at J, with 11 bases in the middle. The CDR3 has 15 amino acids. The CDR3 reads CASSFEGGAYNEQFF. CDR3 nucleotide sequence: TGTGCCAGCAGTTTCGAGGGAGGAGCCTACAATGAGCAGTTCTTC. Using reference TRBV28 and TRBJ2-1 for the parts outside the CDR3, the full variable domain is DVKVTQSSRYLVKRTGEKVFLECVQDMDHENMFWYRQDPGLGLRLIYFSYDVKMKEKGDIPEGYSVSREKKERFSLILESASTNQTSMYLCASSFEGGAYNEQFFGPGTRLTVL.

The chain joins TRBV19 to TRBJ1-2; the D is unclear. Germline CDR1 LNHDA, CDR2 SQIVND (reference sequence). This CDR3 is 12 amino acids long. The V and J ends lost 0 bases and 5 bases respectively, with 4 bases between them. This CDR3 reads CASSIDGYGYTF. CDR3 in DNA: TGTGCCAGTAGTATAGACGGGTATGGCTACACCTTC.

This CDR3 reads CSANLADTQYF. CDR3 nucleotide sequence: TGCAGTGCCAACCTAGCAGATACGCAGTATTTT. This chain uses TRBV20-1 with TRBJ2-3, with unresolved D. Germline lookup yields CDR1 DFQATT and CDR2 SNEGSKA (reference sequence). V gave up 6 bases and J gave up 4 bases, with 8 bases separating them. CDR3 size: 11 residues.

The chain is built from TRBV18 and TRBJ1-1; D is unresolved. The length of the CDR3 is 17 residues. The germline V gene encodes CDR1 KGHSH and CDR2 LQKENI. The germline V and J ends were trimmed by 0 bases and 4 bases, with 18 bases remaining between them. The CDR3 DNA follows: TGTGCCAGCTCACCACCCACGTCCGAGGTTATGGCCACTGAAGCTTTCTTT. Its translation is CASSPPTSEVMATEAFF.

This clone appeared a single time. DNA of the CDR3: TGTGCCAGCAGCTTAGTGGTTAGCGCCCCCAACACCGGGGAGCTGTTTTTT. Translating it yields CASSLVVSAPNTGELFF. The V gene is TRBV7-6, the J gene TRBJ2-2; a possible D gene is TRBD2 (5 bases). Trimming cost V 1 base and J 2 bases, with 14 bases left between them. This CDR3 comprises 17 residues. CDR1 is SGHVS, CDR2 FNYEAQ, per germline.

The chain carries TRBV19 and TRBJ2-1, with 10 bases fitting TRBD2. This CDR3 contains 15 residues. The V segment lost 6 bases and the J segment 5 bases; nucleotides outside the gene matches: 7. Germline assignment: CDR1 LNHDA and CDR2 SQIVND (reference sequence). CDR3 DNA: TGTGCCAGTAGCGGGGAGCGGGAGGGTAACAATGAGCAGTTCTTC. Translating gives CASSGEREGNNEQFF.

This chain joins TRBV30 and TRBJ1-1, with D unresolved. The CDR3 is made up of 14 amino acids. The germline V gene encodes CDR1 GTSNPN and CDR2 SVGIG (reference sequence). V lost 0 bases and J lost 8, with 16 bases in between. The CDR3 coding sequence is TGTGCCTGGAGTGTCCCCCACCCGACATTGGAAGCTTTCTTT. It specifies CAWSVPHPTLEAFF. Full variable domain (missing parts from reference TRBV30 and TRBJ1-1): SQTIHQWPATLVQPVGSPLSLECTVEGTSNPNLYWYRQAAGRGLQLLFYSVGIGQISSEVPQNLSASRPQDRQFILSSKKLLLSDSGFYLCAWSVPHPTLEAFFGQGTRLTVV.

V gene TRBV5-1 combines with J gene TRBJ2-1, with TRBD1 identical over 7 bases. V shed 0 bases, J shed 3 bases, and the junction held 3 bases outside the gene matches. Germline V lookup: CDR1 SGHRS, CDR2 YFSETQ. CDR3 size: 15 residues. DNA of the CDR3: TGCGCCAGCAGCTTGGGAAGGGGGCTCTACAATGAGCAGTTCTTC. Encoded protein: CASSLGRGLYNEQFF.

CDR3 nucleotide sequence: TGTGCCAGCAGTCATGGCGGGGATCAGCCCCAGCATTTT. Its translation: CASSHGGDQPQHF. The V and J genes are TRBV11-2 and TRBJ1-5; D gene unclear. The germline V gene encodes CDR1 SGHAT and CDR2 FQNNGV. The V gene lost 6 bases and the J gene lost 5 bases, with 11 bases spanning the gap. The CDR3 length is 13 residues.

V is TRBV12-3 or TRBV12-4 and J is TRBJ1-1; D ambiguous. The CDR3 contains 13 residues. V was clipped by 3 bases and J by 7 bases, with 12 bases between them. In nucleotides, the CDR3 is TGTGCCAGCAGTTTGAAAACAGACCATGAAGCTTTCTTT. Translated, it gives CASSLKTDHEAFF.

This clone came up once. This rearrangement joins TRBV15 to TRBJ1-6; 7 nucleotides align to TRBD1. There are 14 residues in the CDR3. The V gene end was trimmed by 3 bases and the J gene end by 9 bases; junction bases not matched to a gene: 5. Germline V lookup: CDR1 LNHNV, CDR2 YYDKDF (reference sequence). The DNA of the CDR3 is TGTGCCACCAGCAGTAGGGGGCGCGGTTCACCCCTCCACTTT. Translated, it gives CATSSRGRGSPLHF.

V usage is TRBV21-1 and J usage is TRBJ1-4; the table calls TRBD1, which could not be checked here. TRBV21-1 is tagged as a pseudogene. The CDR3 covers 18 residues. CDR3 in DNA: TGTGCCAGCAGCTCAACGGGCAGGGGGTTATCAACTAATGAAAAACTGTTTTTT. This encodes CASSSTGRGLSTNEKLFF.

The J gene is TRBJ1-2, the V gene TRBV9; 8 bases map to TRBD1. The V and J ends lost 0 bases and 4 bases, in that order; junction bases with no gene match: 2. CDR1 and CDR2 (germline): SGDLS, YYNGEE. The CDR3 is 14 amino acids. CDR3 nucleotides: TGTGCCAGCAGCGTAGCCGGGACAGGCTATGGCTACACCTTC. Protein: CASSVAGTGYGYTF.

This clone has more than one count but fewer than ten. The rearrangement links TRBV5-1 to TRBJ2-7; 7 positions match TRBD1. The trim removed 2 bases at V and 5 bases at J, leaving 10 bases unmatched. CDR3 length: 15 residues. Germline V gene lookup returns CDR1 SGHRS and CDR2 YFSETQ. For the CDR3, the DNA is TGCGCCAGCAGCTTAGCCCAGGACAGGCCCCACGAGCAGTACTTC. Amino acids: CASSLAQDRPHEQYF.

The chain employs TRBV5-1 and TRBJ2-5; 9 nucleotides align to TRBD2. The CDR3 contains 15 residues. The junction had 2 bases not matched to a gene; V was cut back by 1 base and J by 1 base. Germline CDR1 reads SGHRS; CDR2 reads YFSETQ. In DNA form, the CDR3 reads TGCGCCAGCAGCTTGACTAGCGGGCCCCAAGAGACCCAGTACTTC. Encoded protein: CASSLTSGPQETQYF.

This clone was detected once. The chain has TRBV5-6 and TRBJ1-5, with TRBD1 identical over 9 bases. The CDR3 runs to 15 residues. V trimming: 5 bases; J trimming: 3 bases; junction bases outside the gene matches: 6. Germline-derived CDR1 and CDR2 are SGHDT and YYEEEE. CDR3 sequence: CASSLDRGINQPQHF. CDR3 coding DNA: TGTGCCAGCAGTCTGGACAGGGGAATCAATCAGCCCCAGCATTTT.